Sequencing of this T cell receptor beta chain was carried out in a study of shared clonotypes between healthy human individuals. Findings and limits, study-wide: Among the subsets, naive ones generally showed larger estimated richness than memory ones.

In the CD4+ fraction, cells were divided into CD45RA+ naive and CD45RA-negative memory subsets. Only in-frame clones appear in the TCRdb table, and some are missing; sequencing was by immunoSEQ multiplex PCR. The data hold some 980,000 clones, with over 75% observed a single time. A remark on this clone: Its antigen is unidentified.

This CDR3 has 19 residues. Germline V gives CDR1 MGHRA, CDR2 YSYEKL. V was cut by 0 bases and J by 0 bases, with 15 bases left in between. Sequenced material: memory CD4+ T cells sorted from blood. Regarding subset: CD45RA-negative fraction. The receptor was isolated from a man younger than 35 in good health. The chain links TRBV4-1 to TRBJ2-6; TRBD1 is a possible D gene (5 bases). The CDR3, as DNA: TGCGCCAGCAGCCAAGAAAGGGTCACAGGACACTCTGGGGCCAACGTCCTGACTTTC. It specifies CASSQERVTGHSGANVLTF.